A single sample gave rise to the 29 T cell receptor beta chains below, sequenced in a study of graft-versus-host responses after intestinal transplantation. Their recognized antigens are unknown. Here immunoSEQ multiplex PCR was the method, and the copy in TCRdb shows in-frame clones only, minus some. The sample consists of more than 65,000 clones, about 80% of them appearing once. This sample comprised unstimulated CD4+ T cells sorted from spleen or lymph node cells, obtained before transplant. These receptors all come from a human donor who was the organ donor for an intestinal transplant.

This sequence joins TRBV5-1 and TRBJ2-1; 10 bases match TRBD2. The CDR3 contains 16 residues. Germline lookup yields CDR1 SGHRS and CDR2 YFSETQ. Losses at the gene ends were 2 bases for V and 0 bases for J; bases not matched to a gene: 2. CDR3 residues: CASSFSGGPSYNEQFF. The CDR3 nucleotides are TGCGCCAGCAGCTTTAGCGGGGGGCCCTCCTACAATGAGCAGTTCTTC.

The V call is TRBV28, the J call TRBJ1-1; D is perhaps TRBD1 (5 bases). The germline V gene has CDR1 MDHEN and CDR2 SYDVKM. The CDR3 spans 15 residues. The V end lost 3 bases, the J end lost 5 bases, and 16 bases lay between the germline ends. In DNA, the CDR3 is TGTGCCAGCAGTTTTGGCAGGGCTTTGGGGACTGAAGCTTTCTTT. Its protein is CASSFGRALGTEAFF.

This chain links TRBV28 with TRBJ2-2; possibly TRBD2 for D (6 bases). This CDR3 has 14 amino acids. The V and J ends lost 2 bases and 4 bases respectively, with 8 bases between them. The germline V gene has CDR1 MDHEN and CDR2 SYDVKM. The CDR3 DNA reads TGTGCCAGCAGTTTAATGGGGGGCACCGGGGAGCTGTTTTTT. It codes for CASSLMGGTGELFF. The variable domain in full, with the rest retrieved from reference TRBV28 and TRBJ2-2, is DVKVTQSSRYLVKRTGEKVFLECVQDMDHENMFWYRQDPGLGLRLIYFSYDVKMKEKGDIPEGYSVSREKKERFSLILESASTNQTSMYLCASSLMGGTGELFFGEGSRLTVL.

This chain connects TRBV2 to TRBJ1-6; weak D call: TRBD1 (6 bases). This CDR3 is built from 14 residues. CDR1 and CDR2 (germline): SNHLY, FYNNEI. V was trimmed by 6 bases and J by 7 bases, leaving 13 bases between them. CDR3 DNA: TGTGCCAGCAGCCCGACAGGTCTAAATTCACCCCTCCACTTT. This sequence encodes CASSPTGLNSPLHF.

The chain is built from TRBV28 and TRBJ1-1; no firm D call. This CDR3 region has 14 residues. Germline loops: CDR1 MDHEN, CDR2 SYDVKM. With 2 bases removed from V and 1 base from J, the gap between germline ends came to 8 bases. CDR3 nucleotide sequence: TGTGCCAGCAGTTTACCCCAGAAGAACACTGAAGCTTTCTTT. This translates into CASSLPQKNTEAFF.

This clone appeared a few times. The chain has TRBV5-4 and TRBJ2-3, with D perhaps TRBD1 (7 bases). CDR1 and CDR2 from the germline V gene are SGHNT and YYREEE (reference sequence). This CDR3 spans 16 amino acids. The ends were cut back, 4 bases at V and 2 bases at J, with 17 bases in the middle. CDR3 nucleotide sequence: TGTGCCAGCAGCCAAGGAGGGGGCCCCTCCACAGATACGCAGTATTTT. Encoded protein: CASSQGGGPSTDTQYF.

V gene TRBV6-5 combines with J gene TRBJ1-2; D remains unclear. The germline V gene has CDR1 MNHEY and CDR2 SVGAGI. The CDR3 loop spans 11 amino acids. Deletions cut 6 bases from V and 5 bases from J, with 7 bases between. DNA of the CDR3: TGTGCCAGCAGGCTATTATATGGCTACACCTTC. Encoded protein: CASRLLYGYTF.

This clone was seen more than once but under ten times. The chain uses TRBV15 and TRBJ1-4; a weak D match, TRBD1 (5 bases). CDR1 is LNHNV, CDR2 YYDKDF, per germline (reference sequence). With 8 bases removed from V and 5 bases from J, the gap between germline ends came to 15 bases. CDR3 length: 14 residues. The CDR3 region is CATAGTAGNEKLFF. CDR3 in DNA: TGTGCCACCGCGGGGACCGCGGGGAATGAAAAACTGTTTTTT.

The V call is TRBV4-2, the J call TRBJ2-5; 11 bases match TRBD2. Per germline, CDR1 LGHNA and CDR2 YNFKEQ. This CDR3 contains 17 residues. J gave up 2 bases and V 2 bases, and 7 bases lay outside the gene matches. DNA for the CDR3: TGTGCCAGCAGCCAAATCGAGACTAGCGGGAATCAAGAGACCCAGTACTTC. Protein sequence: CASSQIETSGNQETQYF.

The CDR3 coding sequence is TGTGCCAGCAGTTCCGGGACAGTAAATCAGCCCCAGCATTTT. Residues: CASSSGTVNQPQHF. The chain employs TRBV7-6 and TRBJ1-5; 7 bases line up with TRBD1. The CDR3 has 14 amino acids. V was clipped by 6 bases and J by 4 bases; unmatched bases: 6. Germline CDR1 SGHVS, CDR2 FNYEAQ.

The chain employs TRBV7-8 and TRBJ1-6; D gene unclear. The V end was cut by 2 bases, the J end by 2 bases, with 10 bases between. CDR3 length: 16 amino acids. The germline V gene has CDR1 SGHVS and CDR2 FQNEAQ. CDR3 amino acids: CASSLISLAYNSPLHF. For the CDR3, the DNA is TGTGCCAGCAGCTTAATCAGTCTTGCCTATAATTCACCCCTCCACTTT. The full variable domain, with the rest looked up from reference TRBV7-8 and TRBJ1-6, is GAGVSQSPRYKVAKRGQDVALRCDPISGHVSLFWYQQALGQGPEFLTYFQNEAQLDKSGLPSDRFFAERPEGSVSTLKIQRTQQEDSAVYLCASSLISLAYNSPLHFGNGTRLTVT.

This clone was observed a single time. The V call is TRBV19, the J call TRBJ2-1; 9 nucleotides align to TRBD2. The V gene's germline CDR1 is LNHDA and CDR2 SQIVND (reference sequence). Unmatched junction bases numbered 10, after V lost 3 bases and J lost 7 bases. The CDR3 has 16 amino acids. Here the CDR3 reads CASSIGPGLASNEQFF. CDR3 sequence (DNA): TGTGCCAGTAGTATCGGCCCCGGACTAGCGTCAAATGAGCAGTTCTTC.

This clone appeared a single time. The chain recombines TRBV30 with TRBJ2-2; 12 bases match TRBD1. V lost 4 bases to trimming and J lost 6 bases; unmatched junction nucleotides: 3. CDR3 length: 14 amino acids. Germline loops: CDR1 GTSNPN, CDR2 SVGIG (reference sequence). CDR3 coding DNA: TGTGCCTGGACCGGGACAGGGGGCCCCGGGGAGCTGTTTTTT. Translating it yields CAWTGTGGPGELFF.

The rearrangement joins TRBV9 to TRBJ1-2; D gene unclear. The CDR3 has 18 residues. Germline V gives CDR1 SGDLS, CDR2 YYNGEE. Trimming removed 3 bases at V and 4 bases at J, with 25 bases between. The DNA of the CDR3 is TGTGCCAGCAGCGGAACACCCTCACGCCGGGATCGTGGCTATGGCTACACCTTC. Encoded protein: CASSGTPSRRDRGYGYTF. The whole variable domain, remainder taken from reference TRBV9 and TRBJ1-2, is DSGVTQTPKHLITATGQRVTLRCSPRSGDLSVYWYQQSLDQGLQFLIQYYNGEERAKGNILERFSAQQFPDLHSELNLSSLELGDSALYFCASSGTPSRRDRGYGYTFGSGTRLTVV.

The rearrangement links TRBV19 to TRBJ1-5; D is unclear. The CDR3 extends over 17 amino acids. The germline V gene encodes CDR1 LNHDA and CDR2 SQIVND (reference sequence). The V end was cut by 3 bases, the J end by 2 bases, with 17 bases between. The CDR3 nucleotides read TGTGCCAGTAGTATTGATGCTATTGACCGGGGCAATCAGCCCCAGCATTTT. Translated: CASSIDAIDRGNQPQHF.

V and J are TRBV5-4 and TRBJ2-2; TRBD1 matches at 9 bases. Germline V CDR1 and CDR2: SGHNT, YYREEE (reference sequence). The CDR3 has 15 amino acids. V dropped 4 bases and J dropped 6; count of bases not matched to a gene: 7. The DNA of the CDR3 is TGTGCCAGCAGCCGGGACAGGGTAAATTCCGGGGAGCTGTTTTTT. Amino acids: CASSRDRVNSGELFF.

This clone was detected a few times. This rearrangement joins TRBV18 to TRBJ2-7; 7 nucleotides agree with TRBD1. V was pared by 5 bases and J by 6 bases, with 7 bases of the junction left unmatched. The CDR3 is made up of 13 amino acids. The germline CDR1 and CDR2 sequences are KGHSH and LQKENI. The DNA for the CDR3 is TGTGCCAGCTCAGAAACACAGGGGTTCGAGCAGTACGTC. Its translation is CASSETQGFEQYV.

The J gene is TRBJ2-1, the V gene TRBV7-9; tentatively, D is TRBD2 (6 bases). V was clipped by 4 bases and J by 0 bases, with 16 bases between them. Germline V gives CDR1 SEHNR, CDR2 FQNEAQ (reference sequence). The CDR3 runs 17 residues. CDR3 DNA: TGTGCCAGCAGCTATAACAGGAGGGAGAGCTCCTACAATGAGCAGTTCTTC. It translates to CASSYNRRESSYNEQFF.

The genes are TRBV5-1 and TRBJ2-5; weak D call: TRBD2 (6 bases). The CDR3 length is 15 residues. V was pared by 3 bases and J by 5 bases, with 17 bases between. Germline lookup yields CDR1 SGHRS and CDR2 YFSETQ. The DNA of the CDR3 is TGCGCCAGCAGCTACCAGGGAGGCGGGTCGGAGACCCAGTACTTC. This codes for CASSYQGGGSETQYF.

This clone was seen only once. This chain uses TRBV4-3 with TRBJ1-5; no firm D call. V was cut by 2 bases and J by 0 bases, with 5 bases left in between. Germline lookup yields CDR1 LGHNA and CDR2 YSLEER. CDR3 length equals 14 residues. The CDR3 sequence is CASSQTYSNQPQHF. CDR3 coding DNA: TGCGCCAGCAGCCAAACATATAGCAATCAGCCCCAGCATTTT.

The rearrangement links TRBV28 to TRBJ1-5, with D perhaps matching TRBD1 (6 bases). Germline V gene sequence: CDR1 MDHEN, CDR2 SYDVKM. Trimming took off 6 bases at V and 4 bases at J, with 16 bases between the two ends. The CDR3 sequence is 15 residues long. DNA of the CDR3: TGTGCCAGCAGCTCGGCCGAGCAGGGGAATCAGCCCCAGCATTTT. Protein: CASSSAEQGNQPQHF.

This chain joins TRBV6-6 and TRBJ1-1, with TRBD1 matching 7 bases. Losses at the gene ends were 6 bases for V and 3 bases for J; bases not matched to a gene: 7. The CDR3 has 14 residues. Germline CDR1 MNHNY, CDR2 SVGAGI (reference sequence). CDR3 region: CASRPGQSYTEAFF. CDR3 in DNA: TGTGCCAGCAGACCGGGACAGTCCTACACTGAAGCTTTCTTT.

This CDR3 reads CASSLAQGYEQYV. DNA for the CDR3: TGTGCCAGCAGCTTAGCGCAGGGCTACGAGCAGTACGTC. The chain is built from TRBV7-6 and TRBJ2-7, with D maybe TRBD1 (5 bases). CDR1 and CDR2 from the germline V gene are SGHVS and FNYEAQ. Trimming removed 0 bases at V and 3 bases at J, with 6 bases between. There are 13 residues in the CDR3.

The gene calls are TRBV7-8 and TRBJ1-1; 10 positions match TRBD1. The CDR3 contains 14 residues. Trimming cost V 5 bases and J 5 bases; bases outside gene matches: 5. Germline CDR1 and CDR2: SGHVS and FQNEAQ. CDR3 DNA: TGTGCCAGCAGCCAGGGACAGGGGAGGACTGAAGCTTTCTTT. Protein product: CASSQGQGRTEAFF.

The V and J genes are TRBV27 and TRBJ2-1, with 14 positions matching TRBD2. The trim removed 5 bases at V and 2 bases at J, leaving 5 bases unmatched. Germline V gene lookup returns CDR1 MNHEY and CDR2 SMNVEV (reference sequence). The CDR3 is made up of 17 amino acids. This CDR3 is CASSPRLAGGPYNEQFF. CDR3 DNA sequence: TGTGCCAGCAGTCCGCGACTAGCGGGGGGGCCCTACAATGAGCAGTTCTTC.

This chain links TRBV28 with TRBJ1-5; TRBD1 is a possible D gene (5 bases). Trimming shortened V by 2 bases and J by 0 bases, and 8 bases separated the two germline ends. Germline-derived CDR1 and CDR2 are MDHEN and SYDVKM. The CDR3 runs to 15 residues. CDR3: CASSLRQGSNQPQHF. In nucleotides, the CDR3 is TGTGCCAGCAGTTTACGCCAGGGTAGCAATCAGCCCCAGCATTTT.

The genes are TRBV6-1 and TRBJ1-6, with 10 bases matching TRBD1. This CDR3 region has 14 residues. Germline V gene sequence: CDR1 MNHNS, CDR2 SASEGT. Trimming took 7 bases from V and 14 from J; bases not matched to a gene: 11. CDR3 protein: CASTQRGQGISLHF. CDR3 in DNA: TGTGCCAGCACTCAAAGGGGACAGGGGATTTCCCTCCACTTT.

In DNA, the CDR3 is TGTGCCTGGAGTGTAGGGGCTGGAGTCACAGATACGCAGTATTTT. Its protein product is CAWSVGAGVTDTQYF. The rearrangement uses TRBV30 and TRBJ2-3, with a tentative D call TRBD1 (5 bases). The CDR3 runs 15 residues. Germline V lookup: CDR1 GTSNPN, CDR2 SVGIG (reference sequence). V was clipped by 0 bases and J by 2 bases, with 12 bases between them.

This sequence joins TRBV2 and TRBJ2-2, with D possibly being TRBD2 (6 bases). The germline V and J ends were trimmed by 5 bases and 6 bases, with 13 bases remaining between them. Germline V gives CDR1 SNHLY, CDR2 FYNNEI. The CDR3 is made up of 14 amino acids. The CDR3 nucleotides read TGTGCCAGCAGTCCTCGGGGGTGGGCCGGGGAGCTGTTTTTT. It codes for CASSPRGWAGELFF.